What follows are 20 T cell receptor beta chains derived from one specimen sequenced in a study of PD-1 blockade in classical Hodgkin lymphoma. TCRdb's copy holds only in-frame clones and misses some; the assay was immunoSEQ multiplex PCR. Found here are some 7,500 clones, approximately 80% of them singletons; the top ten hold 2% to 3%. All patients experienced relapse after autologous stem cell transplantation, and brentuximab vedotin exposure was variable. Starting with thawed PBMCs, CD4+ T cells were purified by magnetic negative selection. This sample comprised CD4+ T cells from blood, obtained at baseline. These receptors all stem from a human donor with classical Hodgkin lymphoma.

This clone has a single count. The rearrangement links TRBV29-1 to TRBJ2-3, with TRBD2 matching 7 bases. This CDR3 has 14 residues. The germline gives CDR1 SQVTM, CDR2 ANQGSEA. The trim removed 3 bases at V and 3 bases at J, leaving 6 bases unmatched. CDR3 protein: CSVDPRGGTDTQYF. For the CDR3, the DNA is TGCAGCGTTGACCCGAGGGGAGGGACAGATACGCAGTATTTT.

The chain has TRBV7-2 and TRBJ1-4, with D possibly matching TRBD1 (6 bases). Germline CDR1 reads SGHTA; CDR2 reads FQGNSA. The CDR3 covers 16 residues. V lost 5 bases, J lost 4 bases, and 17 bases lay in between. This CDR3 reads CASSLGGAGLNEKLFF. Written as DNA, the CDR3 is TGTGCCAGCAGCCTCGGGGGCGCGGGGCTTAATGAAAAACTGTTTTTT.

This rearrangement joins TRBV5-1 to TRBJ1-1; the D is unclear. CDR3 length equals 14 residues. Germline V CDR1 and CDR2: SGHRS, YFSETQ. V was cut by 1 base and J by 5 bases, with 12 bases left in between. CDR3: CASSLIGERTEAFF. In DNA, the CDR3 is TGCGCCAGCAGCTTGATCGGGGAACGGACTGAAGCTTTCTTT.

The gene calls are TRBV14 and TRBJ1-4; D not certain. Deletions cut 0 bases from V and 5 bases from J, with 10 bases between. This CDR3 is built from 15 residues. The germline V gene has CDR1 SGHDN and CDR2 FVKESK. This chain's CDR3 is CASSQDPGGNEKLFF. CDR3 DNA: TGTGCCAGCAGCCAAGATCCGGGCGGCAATGAAAAACTGTTTTTT. Supplemented by reference TRBV14 and TRBJ1-4, the full variable domain reads EAGVTQFPSHSVIEKGQTVTLRCDPISGHDNLYWYRRVMGKEIKFLLHFVKESKQDESGMPNNRFLAERTGGTYSTLKVQPAELEDSGVYFCASSQDPGGNEKLFFGSGTQLSVL.

The rearrangement joins TRBV5-1 to TRBJ1-3; tentatively, D is TRBD1 (5 bases). The V end was cut by 0 bases, the J end by 2 bases, with 6 bases between. The CDR3 is made up of 14 amino acids. CDR1 and CDR2 (germline): SGHRS, YFSETQ. The CDR3 region is CASSLGGTGNTIYF. DNA for the CDR3: TGCGCCAGCAGCTTGGGGGGCACTGGAAACACCATATATTTT.

The chain couples TRBV5-1 to TRBJ1-1; D gene uncertain. CDR3 size: 13 residues. The V gene lost 1 base and the J gene lost 1 base, with 5 bases spanning the gap. From germline, CDR1 is SGHRS and CDR2 YFSETQ. The CDR3: CASSLQENTEAFF. CDR3 nucleotide sequence: TGCGCCAGCAGCTTGCAGGAGAACACTGAAGCTTTCTTT.

This clone showed up just once. This chain joins TRBV20-1 and TRBJ2-3; D ambiguous. This CDR3 is 11 amino acids long. Germline lookup yields CDR1 DFQATT and CDR2 SNEGSKA (reference sequence). V lost 4 bases and J lost 4, with 6 bases in between. The CDR3 DNA reads TGCAGTGCTATAAACGCAGATACGCAGTATTTT. This codes for CSAINADTQYF.

The chain joins TRBV7-9 to TRBJ1-5; 8 nucleotides match TRBD1. CDR3 size: 16 residues. Losses at the gene ends were 4 bases for V and 8 bases for J; bases not matched to a gene: 13. The germline V gene has CDR1 SEHNR and CDR2 FQNEAQ (reference sequence). The DNA for the CDR3 is TGTGCCAGCAGCTCGGGGCTAGGACAGGGCATGGAGCCCCAGCATTTT. Its protein product is CASSSGLGQGMEPQHF.

The rearrangement joins TRBV7-9 to TRBJ2-3; D uncertain. V was clipped by 2 bases and J by 6 bases, with 6 bases between them. The CDR3 is 12 residues long. Germline loops: CDR1 SEHNR, CDR2 FQNEAQ (reference sequence). The CDR3 DNA reads TGTGCCAGCAGCTTAATGATCGATACGCAGTATTTT. Translated, it gives CASSLMIDTQYF.

The J gene is TRBJ2-2, the V gene TRBV2; D not resolved. Germline CDR1 and CDR2: SNHLY and FYNNEI. The CDR3 length is 11 residues. The V end was cut by 4 bases, the J end by 7 bases, with 4 bases between. CDR3 in amino acids: CASSGFGELFF. DNA for the CDR3: TGTGCCAGCAGTGGTTTCGGGGAGCTGTTTTTT.

J is TRBJ1-1 and V is TRBV6-1; 8 positions agree with TRBD1. Germline V gene lookup returns CDR1 MNHNS and CDR2 SASEGT. Trimming took 2 bases from V and 1 from J; bases not matched to a gene: 3. This CDR3 spans 15 amino acids. CDR3 loop: CASSEQGASNTEAFF. For the CDR3, the DNA is TGTGCCAGCAGTGAACAGGGGGCCTCGAACACTGAAGCTTTCTTT.

The chain is built from TRBV19 and TRBJ2-1; 7 nucleotides agree with TRBD2. Germline V CDR1 and CDR2: LNHDA, SQIVND (reference sequence). Trimming removed 8 bases from V and 4 bases from J; junction bases left unmatched: 11. The CDR3 runs to 15 residues. The CDR3, as DNA: TGTGCCAGTGTACCCGGGACTACGACTTACAATGAGCAGTTCTTC. Its protein is CASVPGTTTYNEQFF. The full variable domain, completed using reference TRBV19 and TRBJ2-1, is DGGITQSPKYLFRKEGQNVTLSCEQNLNHDAMYWYRQDPGQGLRLIYYSQIVNDFQKGDIAEGYSVSREKKESFPLTVTSAQKNPTAFYLCASVPGTTTYNEQFFGPGTRLTVL.

The J gene is TRBJ1-3, the V gene TRBV19; D remains ambiguous. This CDR3 is 16 amino acids long. Trimming pared 3 bases from V and 0 bases from J, leaving 12 bases between. Germline CDR1 and CDR2: LNHDA and SQIVND (reference sequence). In DNA, the CDR3 is TGTGCCAGTAGTATTGCAGCCACCAGCTCTGGAAACACCATATATTTT. It codes for CASSIAATSSGNTIYF.

This clone was counted only a few times. The chain has TRBV9 and TRBJ1-2, with a possible D match to TRBD1 (5 bases). Per the germline V gene, CDR1 is SGDLS and CDR2 is YYNGEE. Trimming took off 1 base at V and 2 bases at J, with 9 bases between the two ends. The CDR3 sequence is 14 residues long. The CDR3 DNA reads as TGTGCCAGCAGCGTACTAGGGGCAAACTATGGCTACACCTTC. This translates into CASSVLGANYGYTF.

This clone was observed a handful of times. The J gene is TRBJ2-7, the V gene TRBV15, with 8 bases aligning to TRBD2. V lost 5 bases and J lost 7; bases outside the gene matches: 10. Germline V gives CDR1 LNHNV, CDR2 YYDKDF (reference sequence). CDR3 length equals 14 residues. In DNA, the CDR3 is TGTGCCACCAGCCCGGGACTAGGCCTGGGAGAGCAGTACTTC. Its translation: CATSPGLGLGEQYF.

This chain uses TRBV6-4 with TRBJ2-4, with 7 nucleotides matching TRBD2. The germline gives CDR1 MRHNA, CDR2 SNTAGT. Germline trimming cut 7 bases from V and 0 bases from J; bases unmatched to any gene: 15. The CDR3 sequence is 18 residues long. This CDR3 reads CASIAALAERLAKNIQYF. The CDR3 DNA follows: TGTGCCAGCATCGCCGCTCTAGCGGAGCGGCTAGCCAAAAACATTCAGTACTTC.

This chain links TRBV5-6 with TRBJ2-5, with D tentatively TRBD2 (5 bases). CDR1 is SGHDT, CDR2 YYEEEE, per germline. The CDR3 is 15 amino acids. Trimming left V 5 bases short and J 2 bases short, with 16 bases between. In DNA form, the CDR3 reads TGTGCCAGCAGTCTCGGTCGAGGAGGACAAGAGACCCAGTACTTC. Protein sequence: CASSLGRGGQETQYF.

This clone was counted a single time. This rearrangement joins TRBV7-9 to TRBJ2-7; 9 bases are shared with TRBD1. Germline trimming cut 5 bases from V and 5 bases from J; bases unmatched to any gene: 10. From germline, CDR1 is SEHNR and CDR2 FQNEAQ (reference sequence). CDR3 length: 15 residues. CDR3 protein: CASSRTGTGIHEQYF. CDR3 in DNA: TGTGCCAGCAGCCGAACCGGGACAGGGATCCACGAGCAGTACTTC.

V is TRBV7-8 and J is TRBJ2-2; either TRBD1 or TRBD2 may supply D (6 bases each). V dropped 2 bases and J dropped 4 bases, with 11 bases sitting between them. The CDR3 consists of 15 residues. CDR1 and CDR2 (germline): SGHVS, FQNEAQ. The CDR3 DNA reads TGTGCCAGCAGCTTAAGGGGGGCGATCACCGGGGAGCTGTTTTTT. Its translation is CASSLRGAITGELFF.

This clone was seen once. The CDR3 bases are TGTGCCTGGAGTGTACAGGGGGGGACCTACGAGCAGTACTTC. This translates into CAWSVQGGTYEQYF. V is TRBV30 and J is TRBJ2-7; a possible D gene is TRBD1 (8 bases). V shed 0 bases and J shed 2 bases, with 11 bases lying between them. Germline V gene data show CDR1 as GTSNPN and CDR2 as SVGIG (reference sequence). The CDR3 sequence is 14 residues long.